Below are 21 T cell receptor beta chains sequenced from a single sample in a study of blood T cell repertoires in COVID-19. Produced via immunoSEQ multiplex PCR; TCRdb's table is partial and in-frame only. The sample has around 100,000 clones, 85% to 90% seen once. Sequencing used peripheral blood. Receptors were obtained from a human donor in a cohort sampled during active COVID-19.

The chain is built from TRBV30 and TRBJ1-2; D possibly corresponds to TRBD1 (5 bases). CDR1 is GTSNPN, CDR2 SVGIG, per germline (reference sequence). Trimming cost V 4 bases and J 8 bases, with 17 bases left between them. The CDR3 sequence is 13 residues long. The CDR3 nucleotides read TGTGCCTGGACGGAGGGGAGAGGGGACGGCTACACCTTC. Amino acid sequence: CAWTEGRGDGYTF.

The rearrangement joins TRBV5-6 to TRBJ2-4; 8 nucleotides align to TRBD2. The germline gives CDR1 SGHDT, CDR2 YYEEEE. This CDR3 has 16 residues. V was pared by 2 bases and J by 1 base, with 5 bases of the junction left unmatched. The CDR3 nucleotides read TGTGCCAGCAGCTTCTTTGCGGGAGGTGCCAAAAACATTCAGTACTTC. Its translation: CASSFFAGGAKNIQYF. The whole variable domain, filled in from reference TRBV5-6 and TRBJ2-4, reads DAGVTQSPTHLIKTRGQQVTLRCSPKSGHDTVSWYQQALGQGPQFIFQYYEEEERQRGNFPDRFSGHQFPNYSSELNVNALLLGDSALYLCASSFFAGGAKNIQYFGAGTRLSVL.

CDR3 region: CASSDATRGYTF. CDR3 in DNA: TGTGCCAGCAGTGACGCCACAAGAGGCTACACCTTC. The gene calls are TRBV6-4 and TRBJ1-2; no reliable D call. Germline CDR1 reads MRHNA; CDR2 reads SNTAGT. The CDR3 is 12 amino acids. V gave up 2 bases and J gave up 8 bases, with 9 bases separating them.

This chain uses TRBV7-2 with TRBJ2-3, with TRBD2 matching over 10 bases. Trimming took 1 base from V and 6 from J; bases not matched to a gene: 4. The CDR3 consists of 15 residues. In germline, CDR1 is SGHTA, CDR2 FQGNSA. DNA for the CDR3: TGTGCCAGCAGCTTAGGGCTTAGCGGGAGGGATACGCAGTATTTT. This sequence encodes CASSLGLSGRDTQYF. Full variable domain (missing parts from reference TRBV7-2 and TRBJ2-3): GAGVSQSPSNKVTEKGKDVELRCDPISGHTALYWYRQSLGQGLEFLIYFQGNSAPDKSGLPSDRFSAERTGGSVSTLTIQRTQQEDSAVYLCASSLGLSGRDTQYFGPGTRLTVL.

In DNA, the CDR3 is TGTGCCAGCTCACCCGGGAGCAACTACAATGAGCAGTTCTTC. The encoded protein is CASSPGSNYNEQFF. The genes are TRBV18 and TRBJ2-1, with a possible D match to TRBD2 (6 bases). The V gene's germline CDR1 is KGHSH and CDR2 LQKENI. The CDR3 runs 14 residues. Trimming pared 3 bases from V and 3 bases from J, leaving 9 bases between.

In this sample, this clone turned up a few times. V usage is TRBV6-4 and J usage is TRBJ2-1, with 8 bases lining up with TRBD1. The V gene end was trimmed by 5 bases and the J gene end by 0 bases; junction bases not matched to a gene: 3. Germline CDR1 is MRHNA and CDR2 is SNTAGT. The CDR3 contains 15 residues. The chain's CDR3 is CASSSGTGSYNEQFF. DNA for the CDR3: TGTGCCAGCAGTTCCGGGACAGGCTCCTACAATGAGCAGTTCTTC.

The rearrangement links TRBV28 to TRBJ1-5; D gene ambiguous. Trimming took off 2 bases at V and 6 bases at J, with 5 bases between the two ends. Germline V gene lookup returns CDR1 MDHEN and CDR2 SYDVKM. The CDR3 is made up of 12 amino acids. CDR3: CASSLLRQPQHF. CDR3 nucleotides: TGTGCCAGCAGTTTACTTCGTCAGCCCCAGCATTTT.

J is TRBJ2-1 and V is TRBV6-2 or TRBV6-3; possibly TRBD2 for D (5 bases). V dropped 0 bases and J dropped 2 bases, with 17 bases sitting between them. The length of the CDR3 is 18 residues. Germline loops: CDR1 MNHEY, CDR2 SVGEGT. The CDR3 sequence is CASSYSKAGISPYNEQFF. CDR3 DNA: TGTGCCAGCAGTTACTCGAAGGCCGGGATTAGCCCCTACAATGAGCAGTTCTTC.

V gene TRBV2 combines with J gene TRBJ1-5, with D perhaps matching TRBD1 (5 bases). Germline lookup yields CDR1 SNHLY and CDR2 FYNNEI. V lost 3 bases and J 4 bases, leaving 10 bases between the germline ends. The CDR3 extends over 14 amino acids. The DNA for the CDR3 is TGTGCCAGCAGTGACAGGGCAGTAAATCAGCCCCAGCATTTT. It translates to CASSDRAVNQPQHF.

CDR3 in amino acids: CATLNDRAGANVLTF. CDR3 DNA sequence: TGTGCCACCCTAAATGACCGGGCTGGGGCCAACGTCCTGACTTTC. The J gene is TRBJ2-6, the V gene TRBV3-1 (or the pseudogene TRBV3-2); D not resolved. The CDR3 spans 15 residues. Per germline, CDR1 LGHDT and CDR2 YNNKEL (reference sequence). Trimming left V 10 bases short and J 2 bases short, with 15 bases between.

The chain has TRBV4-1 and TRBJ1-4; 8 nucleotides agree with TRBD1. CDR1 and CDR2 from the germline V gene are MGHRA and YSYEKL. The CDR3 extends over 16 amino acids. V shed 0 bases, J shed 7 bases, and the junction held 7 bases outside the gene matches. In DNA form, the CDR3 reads TGCGCCAGCAGCCAAGACTTACAGGGGGTTGGTGAAAAACTGTTTTTT. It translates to CASSQDLQGVGEKLFF.

CDR3 sequence: CASSLGQVGKNIQYF. For the CDR3, the DNA is TGTGCCAGCAGCTTGGGCCAGGTCGGCAAAAACATTCAGTACTTC. The J gene is TRBJ2-4, the V gene TRBV5-8; no clear D gene. The germline V and J ends were trimmed by 0 bases and 3 bases, with 10 bases remaining between them. The germline V gene has CDR1 SGHTS and CDR2 YDEGEE. There are 15 residues in the CDR3.

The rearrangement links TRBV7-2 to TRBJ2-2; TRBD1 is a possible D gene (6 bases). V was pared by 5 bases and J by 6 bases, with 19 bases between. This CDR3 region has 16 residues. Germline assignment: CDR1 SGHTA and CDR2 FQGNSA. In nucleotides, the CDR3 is TGTGCCAGCAGCCAGCAGACAGGCGAGGGGTCCGGGGAGCTGTTTTTT. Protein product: CASSQQTGEGSGELFF.

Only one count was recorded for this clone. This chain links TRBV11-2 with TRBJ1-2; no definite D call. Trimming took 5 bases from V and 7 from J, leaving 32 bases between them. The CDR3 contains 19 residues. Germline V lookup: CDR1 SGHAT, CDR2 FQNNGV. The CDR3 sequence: CASSLTLAAGGGLDGGYTF. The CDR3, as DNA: TGTGCCAGCAGCCTGACCCTCGCTGCGGGAGGCGGGCTGGATGGTGGCTACACCTTC.

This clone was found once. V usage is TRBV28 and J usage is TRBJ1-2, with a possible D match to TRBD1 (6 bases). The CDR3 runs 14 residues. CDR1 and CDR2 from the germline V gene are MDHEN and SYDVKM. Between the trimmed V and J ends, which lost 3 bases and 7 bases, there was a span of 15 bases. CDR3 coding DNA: TGTGCCAGCAGTTTCCAAGGGACACCCTTTGGCTACACCTTC. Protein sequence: CASSFQGTPFGYTF.

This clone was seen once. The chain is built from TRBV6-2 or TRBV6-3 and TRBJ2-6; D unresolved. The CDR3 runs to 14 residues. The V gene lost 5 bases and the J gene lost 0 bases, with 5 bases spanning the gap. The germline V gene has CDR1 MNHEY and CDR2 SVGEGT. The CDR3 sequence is CASSTPSGANVLTF. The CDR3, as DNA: TGTGCCAGCAGTACTCCCTCTGGGGCCAACGTCCTGACTTTC.

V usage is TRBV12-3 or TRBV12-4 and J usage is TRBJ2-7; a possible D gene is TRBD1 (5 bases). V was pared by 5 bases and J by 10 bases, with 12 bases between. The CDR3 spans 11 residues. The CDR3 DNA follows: TGTGCCAGCAGTCCGGGCCAGGGCCAGTACTTC. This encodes CASSPGQGQYF.

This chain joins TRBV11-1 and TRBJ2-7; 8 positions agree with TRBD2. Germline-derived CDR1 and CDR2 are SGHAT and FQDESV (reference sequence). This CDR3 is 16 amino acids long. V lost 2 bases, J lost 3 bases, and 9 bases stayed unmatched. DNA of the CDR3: TGTGCCAGCAGCTTATTCCCCCCGGGAGGGATCTACGAGCAGTACTTC. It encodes CASSLFPPGGIYEQYF.

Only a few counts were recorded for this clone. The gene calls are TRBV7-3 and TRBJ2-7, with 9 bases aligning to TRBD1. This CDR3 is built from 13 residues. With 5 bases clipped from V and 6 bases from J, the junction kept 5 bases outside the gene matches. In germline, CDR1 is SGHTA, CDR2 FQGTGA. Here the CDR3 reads CASSAGQGVEQYF. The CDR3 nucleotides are TGTGCCAGCAGCGCGGGACAGGGAGTCGAGCAGTACTTC.

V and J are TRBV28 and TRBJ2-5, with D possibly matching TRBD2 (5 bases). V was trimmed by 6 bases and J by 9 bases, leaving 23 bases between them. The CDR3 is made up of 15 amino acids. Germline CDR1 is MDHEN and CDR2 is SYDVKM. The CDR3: CASSSQWLAPRAQYF. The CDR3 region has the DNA TGTGCCAGCAGCTCCCAATGGCTAGCCCCACGGGCCCAGTACTTC. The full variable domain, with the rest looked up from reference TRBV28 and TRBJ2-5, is DVKVTQSSRYLVKRTGEKVFLECVQDMDHENMFWYRQDPGLGLRLIYFSYDVKMKEKGDIPEGYSVSREKKERFSLILESASTNQTSMYLCASSSQWLAPRAQYFGPGTRLLVL.

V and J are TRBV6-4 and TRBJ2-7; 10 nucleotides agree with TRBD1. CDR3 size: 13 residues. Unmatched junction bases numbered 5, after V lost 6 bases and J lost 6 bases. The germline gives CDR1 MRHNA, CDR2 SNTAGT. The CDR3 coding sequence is TGTGCCAGCAGCCCGACAGGGGGCGGCGAGCAGTACTTC. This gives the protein CASSPTGGGEQYF.